Listed below are T cell receptor beta chains from one sample, sequenced in a study of blood T cell repertoires in COVID-19. Produced via immunoSEQ multiplex PCR; TCRdb's table is partial and in-frame only. This sample has almost 55,000 clones, with 90% found just once. Source material: peripheral blood. The receptors originated from a woman aged 40-49 years with active COVID-19. CDR3s include the opening cysteine and the closing phenylalanine or tryptophan. The order of the fields is V gene, J gene, D gene, CDR3 DNA, CDR3 protein. The D gene is left open where the match is weak.

>TRBV7-8|TRBJ2-7|TRBD1
TGTGCCAGCAGCAGTGGACAGGGGCGAGAGCAGTACTTC
CASSSGQGREQYF
>TRBV5-4|TRBJ1-1|TRBD1
TGTGCCAGCAGCTTACAGGGGGTTATGACTGAAGCTTTCTTT
CASSLQGVMTEAFF
>TRBV29-1|TRBJ2-5|TRBD1
TGCAGCGTTGGGACAGGGGGCGCAGAGACCCAGTACTTC
CSVGTGGAETQYF
>TRBV5-8|TRBJ1-4|NA
TGTGCCAGCAGCTTGCAGGCTGCAACTAATGAAAAACTGTTTTTT
CASSLQAATNEKLFF
>TRBV5-1|TRBJ1-1|TRBD1
TGCGCCAGCAGCTCCGGACAGGGTATGAACACTGAAGCTTTCTTT
CASSSGQGMNTEAFF
>TRBV10-3|TRBJ1-3|NA
TGTGCCATCAGTGAGTTCAGGGGACAAGGAAACACCATATATTTT
CAISEFRGQGNTIYF
>TRBV7-6|TRBJ2-5|NA
TGTGCCAGCAGCTTAGGGGTCACTAAGACAGAGACCCAGTACTTC
CASSLGVTKTETQYF
>TRBV19|TRBJ2-2|TRBD2
TGTGCCAGTAGTGTAGCGGGGGGCTACACCGGGGAGCTGTTTTTT
CASSVAGGYTGELFF
>TRBV4-1|TRBJ2-3|NA
TGCGCCAGCAGCCAGGCCCAGGGTGTAAGCGCAGATACGCAGTATTTT
CASSQAQGVSADTQYF
>TRBV11-1|TRBJ1-2|NA
TGTGCCAGCAGCTTAGCGGCAACAGCAAGCAGCTACACCTTC
CASSLAATASSYTF
>TRBV2|TRBJ1-2|TRBD1
TGTGCCAGCAGACGGGACAGGGATAGCGGCTACACCTTC
CASRRDRDSGYTF
>TRBV10-3|TRBJ2-3|NA
TGTGCCATCAGTGAGTCACGAACTATTGGCACAGATACGCAGTATTTT
CAISESRTIGTDTQYF
>TRBV18|TRBJ1-1|TRBD1
TGTGCCAGCTCACTTTTCCCGGGACAGTTTAACACTGAAGCTTTCTTT
CASSLFPGQFNTEAFF
>TRBV27|TRBJ1-2|TRBD1
TGTGCCAGCAGTTCGGGGACAGGGGGTTACTATGGCTACACCTTC
CASSSGTGGYYGYTF
>TRBV4-1|TRBJ1-1|NA
TGCGCCAGCAGCCAAGAGGGGAGGGTTAATGATGAAGCTTTCTTT
CASSQEGRVNDEAFF
>TRBV30|TRBJ2-7|NA
TGTGCCTGGAGCCCCGGGCCGGGAACAGCATCCTACGAGCAGTACTTC
CAWSPGPGTASYEQYF
>TRBV11-1|TRBJ1-2|NA
TGTGCCAGCAGCTTATCAGGGGACTATGGCTACACCTTC
CASSLSGDYGYTF